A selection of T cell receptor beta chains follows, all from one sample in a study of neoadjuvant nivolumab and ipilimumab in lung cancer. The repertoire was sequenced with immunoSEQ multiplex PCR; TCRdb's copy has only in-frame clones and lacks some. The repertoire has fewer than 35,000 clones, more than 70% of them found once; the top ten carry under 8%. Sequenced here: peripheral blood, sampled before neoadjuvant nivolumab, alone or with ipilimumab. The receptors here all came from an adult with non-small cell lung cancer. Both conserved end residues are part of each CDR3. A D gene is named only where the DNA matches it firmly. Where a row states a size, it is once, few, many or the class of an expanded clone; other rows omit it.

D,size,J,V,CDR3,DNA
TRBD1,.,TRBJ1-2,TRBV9,CASSRTGVGDGYTF,TGTGCCAGCAGTCGGACAGGGGTGGGTGATGGCTACACCTTC
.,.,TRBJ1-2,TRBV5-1,CASSLETANYGYTF,TGCGCCAGCAGCTTAGAGACAGCGAACTATGGCTACACCTTC
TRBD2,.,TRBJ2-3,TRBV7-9,CASSRLAGMDTQYF,TGTGCCAGCAGTCGACTAGCGGGGATGGATACGCAGTATTTT
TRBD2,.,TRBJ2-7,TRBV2,CASNPGGKYYEQYF,TGTGCCAGCAATCCGGGAGGGAAATACTACGAGCAGTACTTC
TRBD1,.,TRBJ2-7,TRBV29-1,CSVGRLQGAPYEQYF,TGCAGCGTTGGCCGATTACAGGGGGCCCCCTATGAGCAGTACTTC
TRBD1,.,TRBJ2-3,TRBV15,CATGDRTSTDTQYF,TGTGCCACCGGGGACAGGACTAGCACAGATACGCAGTATTTT
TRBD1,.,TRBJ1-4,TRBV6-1,CASILDRDNEKLFF,TGTGCCAGCATCCTCGACAGGGATAATGAAAAACTGTTTTTT
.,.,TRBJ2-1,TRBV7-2,CASSSDLGAYLNEQFF,TGTGCCAGCAGCTCCGACCTGGGGGCCTATCTAAATGAGCAGTTCTTC
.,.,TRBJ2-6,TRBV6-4,CASSAGTTGANVLTF,TGTGCCAGCAGTGCCGGGACAACAGGGGCCAACGTCCTGACTTTC
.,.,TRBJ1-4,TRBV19,CASSATGGSNEKLFF,TGTGCCAGTAGCGCCACGGGGGGGTCTAATGAAAAACTGTTTTTT
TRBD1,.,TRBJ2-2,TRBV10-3,CAITGTANTGELFF,TGTGCCATCACGGGGACAGCGAACACCGGGGAGCTGTTTTTT
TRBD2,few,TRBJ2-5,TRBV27,CASGSAGGGETQYF,TGTGCCAGCGGCTCAGCGGGGGGAGGAGAGACCCAGTACTTC
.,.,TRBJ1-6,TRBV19,CASSAGTRPSPLHF,TGTGCCAGTAGCGCCGGGACAAGACCTTCACCCCTCCACTTT
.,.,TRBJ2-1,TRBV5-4,CASTPGGGQRYNEQFF,TGTGCCAGCACCCCTGGGGGGGGCCAGCGATACAATGAGCAGTTCTTC
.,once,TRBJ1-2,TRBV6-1,CASSERAGALDYGYTF,TGTGCCAGCAGTGAAAGGGCAGGGGCCCTTGACTATGGCTACACCTTC
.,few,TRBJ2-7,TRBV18,CASSPWQSYEQYF,TGTGCCAGCTCACCGTGGCAGTCCTACGAGCAGTACTTC
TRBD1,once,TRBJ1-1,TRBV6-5,CAVQGPRLTEAFF,TGTGCTGTACAGGGGCCCAGGCTCACTGAAGCTTTCTTT
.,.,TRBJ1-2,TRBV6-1,CASSESGRQYLSNYGYTF,TGTGCCAGCAGTGAAAGTGGCAGGCAGTATCTTTCTAACTATGGCTACACCTTC
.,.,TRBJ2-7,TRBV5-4,CASSWGDEQYF,TGTGCCAGCAGCTGGGGGGACGAGCAGTACTTC
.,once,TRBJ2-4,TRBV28,CASREGAGALAKNIQYF,TGTGCCAGCAGAGAAGGGGCAGGGGCCTTAGCCAAAAACATTCAGTACTTC
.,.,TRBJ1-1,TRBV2,CASSEWAGVGSEAFF,TGTGCCAGCAGTGAATGGGCAGGGGTAGGGAGCGAAGCTTTCTTT
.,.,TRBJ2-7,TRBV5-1,CASSLDNPGGEQYF,TGCGCCAGCAGCTTGGACAACCCCGGCGGCGAGCAGTACTTC
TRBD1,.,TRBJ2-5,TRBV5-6,CASSWGTGVQETQYF,TGTGCCAGCAGCTGGGGGACAGGGGTACAAGAGACCCAGTACTTC
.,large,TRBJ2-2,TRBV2,CASSATSPGELFF,TGTGCCAGCAGCGCTACCTCACCCGGGGAGCTGTTTTTT
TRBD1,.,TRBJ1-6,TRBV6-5,CASKTARDSLSPLHF,TGTGCCAGCAAAACTGCGCGGGACAGCCTGTCACCCCTCCACTTT
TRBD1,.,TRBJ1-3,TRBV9,CASSGQGGNTIYF,TGTGCCAGCAGCGGACAGGGTGGAAACACCATATATTTT
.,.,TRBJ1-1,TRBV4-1,CASSLQGLNTEAFF,TGCGCCAGCAGCCTACAGGGTTTGAACACTGAAGCTTTCTTT
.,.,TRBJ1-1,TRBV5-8,CASSSWGPETFF,TGTGCCAGCAGCTCCTGGGGCCCTGAAACTTTCTTT
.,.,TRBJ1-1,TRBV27,CASSRGEPAWGPLGTEAFF,TGTGCCAGCAGTCGCGGGGAGCCAGCCTGGGGACCCTTGGGGACTGAAGCTTTCTTT
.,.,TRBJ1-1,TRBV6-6,CASSTGPAEAFF,TGTGCCAGCAGTACAGGGCCGGCTGAAGCTTTCTTT
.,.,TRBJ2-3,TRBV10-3,CAISESTDTQYF,TGTGCCATCAGTGAGTCTACAGATACGCAGTATTTT
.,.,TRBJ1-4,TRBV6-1,CASSSGGGREKLFF,TGTGCCAGCAGTAGCGGAGGGGGGAGGGAAAAACTGTTTTTT
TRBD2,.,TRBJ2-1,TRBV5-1,CASSSGQIAGAYNEQFF,TGCGCCAGCAGCTCAGGACAGATAGCGGGGGCCTACAATGAGCAGTTCTTC
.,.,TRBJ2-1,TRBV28,CASSLPTGGQQFF,TGTGCCAGCAGTCTTCCGACCGGGGGGCAGCAGTTCTTC
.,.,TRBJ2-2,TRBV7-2,CASSPPRAGELFF,TGTGCCAGCAGCCCTCCGAGGGCCGGGGAGCTGTTTTTT
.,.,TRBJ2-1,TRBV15,CATSRRANNEQFF,TGTGCCACCAGCAGACGGGCAAACAATGAGCAGTTCTTC
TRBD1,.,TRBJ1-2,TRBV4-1,CASSGRDRVNYGYTF,TGCGCCAGCAGCGGTCGGGACAGGGTAAACTATGGCTACACCTTC
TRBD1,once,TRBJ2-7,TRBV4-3,CASSQEFGQGVYEQYF,TGCGCCAGCAGCCAAGAGTTCGGACAGGGGGTCTACGAGCAGTACTTC
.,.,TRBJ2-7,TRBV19,CASTLGRGYEQYF,TGTGCCAGTACCCTAGGACGCGGCTACGAGCAGTACTTC
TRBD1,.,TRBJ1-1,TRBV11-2,CASSSTGELTEAFF,TGTGCCAGCAGCTCAACAGGGGAACTCACTGAAGCTTTCTTT
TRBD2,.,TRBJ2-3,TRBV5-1,CASSLLGTSNSDTQYF,TGCGCCAGCAGCTTGTTGGGGACTAGCAATTCAGATACGCAGTATTTT
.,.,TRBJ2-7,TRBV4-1,CASSRSLLRRSYEQYF,TGCGCCAGCAGCCGGTCCTTGTTGCGACGCTCCTACGAGCAGTACTTC
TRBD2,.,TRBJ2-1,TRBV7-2,CASSRVRTSGGPYNEQFF,TGTGCCAGCAGCCGCGTGAGGACTAGCGGGGGTCCCTACAATGAGCAGTTCTTC
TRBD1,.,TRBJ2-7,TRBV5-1,CASSVGGTGSYEQYF,TGCGCCAGCAGCGTAGGAGGGACAGGATCCTACGAGCAGTACTTC
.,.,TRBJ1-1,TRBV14,CASSPLINTEAFF,TGTGCCAGCAGCCCCCTAATAAACACTGAAGCTTTCTTT
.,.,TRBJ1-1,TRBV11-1,CASSLDLAMNTEAFF,TGTGCCAGCAGCCTAGACCTGGCTATGAACACTGAAGCTTTCTTT
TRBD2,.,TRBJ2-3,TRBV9,CASSDSSGGASDTQYF,TGTGCCAGCAGTGACTCTAGCGGGGGGGCCTCAGATACGCAGTATTTT
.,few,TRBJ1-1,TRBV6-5,CASSPYSQVGTEAFF,TGTGCCAGCAGTCCTTACTCTCAGGTGGGCACTGAAGCTTTCTTT
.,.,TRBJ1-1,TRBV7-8,CASSRGRAFF,TGTGCCAGCAGCCGGGGGAGAGCTTTCTTT
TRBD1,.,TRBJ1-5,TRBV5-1,CASSLGGTADQPQHF,TGCGCCAGCAGCTTGGGAGGGACAGCTGATCAGCCCCAGCATTTT
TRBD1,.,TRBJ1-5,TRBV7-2,CASSFAGGSGNQPQHF,TGTGCCAGCAGCTTTGCAGGGGGCAGTGGGAATCAGCCCCAGCATTTT
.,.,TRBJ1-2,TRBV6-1,CASSEVQVGGYTF,TGTGCCAGCAGTGAGGTACAGGTCGGTGGCTACACCTTC
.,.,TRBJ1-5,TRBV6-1,CASSELYNQPQHF,TGTGCCAGCAGTGAATTGTACAATCAGCCCCAGCATTTT
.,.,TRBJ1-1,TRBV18,CASSPGEDTEAFF,TGTGCCAGCTCACCAGGGGAGGACACTGAAGCTTTCTTT
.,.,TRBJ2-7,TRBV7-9,CASSLASEPYEQYF,TGTGCCAGCAGCTTAGCGTCAGAGCCCTACGAGCAGTACTTC
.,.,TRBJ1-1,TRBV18,CASSPEGYTEAFF,TGTGCCAGCTCACCAGAGGGATATACTGAAGCTTTCTTT
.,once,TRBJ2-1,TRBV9,CASSVAGGGYNEQFF,TGTGCCAGCAGCGTGGCAGGGGGAGGTTACAATGAGCAGTTCTTC
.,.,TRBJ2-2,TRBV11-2,CASSLGRELFF,TGTGCCAGCAGCTTGGGGCGGGAGCTGTTTTTT